Below, 27 T cell receptor beta chains from the same sample are listed, as sequenced in a study of blood T cell repertoires in COVID-19. Clones were sequenced by immunoSEQ multiplex PCR, and TCRdb holds only the in-frame ones, with some missing. This table holds 250,000 or so clones, roughly 90% found once. Source material: peripheral blood. These receptors all come from a young woman with acute or convalescent COVID-19.

The J gene is TRBJ1-6, the V gene TRBV5-4; D not resolved. CDR1 is SGHNT, CDR2 YYREEE, per germline (reference sequence). The CDR3 has 15 residues. V was cut by 10 bases and J by 5 bases, with 19 bases left in between. As DNA, the CDR3 is TGTGCCGATCAAGAGGCCCCACTCAATAATTCACCCCTCCACTTT. This encodes CADQEAPLNNSPLHF. Full variable domain (remainder filled in from reference TRBV5-4 and TRBJ1-6): ETGVTQSPTHLIKTRGQQVTLRCSSQSGHNTVSWYQQALGQGPQFIFQYYREEENGRGNFPPRFSGLQFPNYSSELNVNALELDDSALYLCADQEAPLNNSPLHFGNGTRLTVT.

CDR3 sequence: CATAARTVNTEAFF. The CDR3 nucleotides read TGTGCGACAGCAGCTCGGACGGTAAACACTGAAGCTTTCTTT. The chain joins TRBV14 to TRBJ1-1; a weak D match, TRBD1 (5 bases). Germline V gene lookup returns CDR1 SGHDN and CDR2 FVKESK. The CDR3 is made up of 14 amino acids.

This clone was recorded only once. The V gene is TRBV27, the J gene TRBJ2-1, with 8 nucleotides matching TRBD2. The CDR3 is made up of 17 amino acids. Per germline, CDR1 MNHEY and CDR2 SMNVEV (reference sequence). V shed 7 bases, J shed 3 bases, and the junction held 14 bases outside the gene matches. CDR3 amino acids: CASTRYLAGGIYNEQFF. Written as DNA, the CDR3 is TGTGCCAGCACCCGTTACCTCGCGGGAGGTATCTACAATGAGCAGTTCTTC.

This clone was counted a few times. V is TRBV19 and J is TRBJ2-1; D is perhaps TRBD1 (5 bases). Germline V gene lookup returns CDR1 LNHDA and CDR2 SQIVND (reference sequence). The germline V and J ends were trimmed by 4 bases and 4 bases, with 17 bases remaining between them. The CDR3 spans 16 residues. As DNA, the CDR3 is TGTGCCAGTAGTAGCCGTTTCAGGGATGGTTACAATGAGCAGTTCTTC. Protein: CASSSRFRDGYNEQFF.

This clone was picked up one time. This sequence joins TRBV5-6 and TRBJ1-1; possible D gene TRBD1, 6 bases. V gave up 0 bases and J gave up 0 bases, with 9 bases separating them. Looked up from germline, CDR1 is SGHDT and CDR2 is YYEEEE. This CDR3 has 15 residues. The CDR3 region is CASSLAGTMNTEAFF. The DNA for the CDR3 is TGTGCCAGCAGCTTGGCCGGGACAATGAACACTGAAGCTTTCTTT.

In nucleotides, the CDR3 is TGTGCCAGCAGTTACTCGACGGGGGGGTTAGCGACTGAAGCTTTCTTT. The encoded protein is CASSYSTGGLATEAFF. The gene calls are TRBV6-2 or TRBV6-3 and TRBJ1-1; the D gene is possibly TRBD1 (5 bases). V dropped 0 bases and J dropped 5 bases, with 16 bases sitting between them. The length of the CDR3 is 16 residues. CDR1 is MNHEY and CDR2 is SVGEGT in the germline V gene.

The chain links TRBV6-5 to TRBJ2-7; no clear D gene. This CDR3 comprises 14 residues. Germline V lookup: CDR1 MNHEY, CDR2 SVGAGI. Trimming cost V 2 bases and J 5 bases, with 13 bases left between them. CDR3 coding DNA: TGTGCCAGCAGTTACCAACCGACTGGCAACGAGCAGTACTTC. This gives the protein CASSYQPTGNEQYF.

V is TRBV5-1 and J is TRBJ2-7; 12 nucleotides match TRBD2. Germline V gene sequence: CDR1 SGHRS, CDR2 YFSETQ. This CDR3 is built from 15 residues. Germline trimming cut 4 bases from V and 1 base from J; bases unmatched to any gene: 3. The CDR3 sequence: CASSVTSGRSYEQYF. CDR3 bases: TGCGCCAGCAGCGTGACTAGCGGGAGATCCTACGAGCAGTACTTC.

This clone was seen just once. This rearrangement joins TRBV5-1 to TRBJ2-2; D perhaps matches TRBD2 (5 bases). CDR3 size: 18 residues. Per germline, CDR1 SGHRS and CDR2 YFSETQ. V lost 1 base to trimming and J lost 0 bases, with 16 bases between them. CDR3 sequence reads: CASSLQSRAGANTGELFF. CDR3 nucleotides: TGCGCCAGCAGCTTGCAGAGTCGGGCGGGCGCGAACACCGGGGAGCTGTTTTTT. Drawing the rest from reference TRBV5-1 and TRBJ2-2, the complete variable domain is KAGVTQTPRYLIKTRGQQVTLSCSPISGHRSVSWYQQTPGQGLQFLFEYFSETQRNKGNFPGRFSGRQFSNSRSEMNVSTLELGDSALYLCASSLQSRAGANTGELFFGEGSRLTVL.

This chain links TRBV19 with TRBJ1-4; 9 nucleotides align to TRBD1. After removal of 5 bases from V and 2 bases from J, the junction contained 3 bases not matched to a gene. CDR3 length equals 15 residues. The germline V gene encodes CDR1 LNHDA and CDR2 SQIVND (reference sequence). The CDR3 bases are TGTGCCAGTAGTTTGGGACAGGGCACTAATGAAAAACTGTTTTTT. Amino acids: CASSLGQGTNEKLFF.

This CDR3 reads CASSPDGVAEAFF. Here the CDR3 DNA reads TGTGCCAGCAGTCCGGACGGGGTGGCTGAAGCTTTCTTT. This chain uses TRBV6-2 or TRBV6-3 with TRBJ1-1, with no clear D. Germline V gives CDR1 MNHEY, CDR2 SVGEGT. Trimming removed 5 bases from V and 6 bases from J, with 13 bases in between. This CDR3 has 13 residues.

In DNA form, the CDR3 reads TGTGCCAGCAGCTCGAGACTGGCCTACGAGCAGTACTTC. It encodes CASSSRLAYEQYF. The rearrangement uses TRBV7-2 and TRBJ2-7; D remains ambiguous. Germline V gives CDR1 SGHTA, CDR2 FQGNSA. V was trimmed by 4 bases and J by 2 bases, leaving 9 bases between them. This CDR3 is 13 amino acids long.

This clone was detected only once. V is TRBV6-5 and J is TRBJ2-3; the D gene is possibly TRBD1 (6 bases). CDR3 size: 13 residues. V gave up 6 bases and J gave up 8 bases, with 15 bases separating them. CDR1 and CDR2 (germline): MNHEY, SVGAGI. CDR3 sequence reads: CASRTGWMGTQYF. CDR3 sequence (DNA): TGTGCCAGCAGGACAGGATGGATGGGTACGCAGTATTTT.

The CDR3 sequence: CASSPRQSRREQYF. CDR3 in DNA: TGTGCCAGCAGCCCCCGACAGTCCCGCCGCGAGCAGTACTTC. The genes are TRBV11-3 and TRBJ2-7; possible D gene TRBD1, 5 bases. Germline CDR1 SGHNT, CDR2 YENEEA. The germline V and J ends were trimmed by 5 bases and 6 bases, with 17 bases remaining between them. This CDR3 region has 14 residues.

Here the CDR3 reads CASSHPPKLAASYEQYF. As DNA, the CDR3 is TGTGCCAGCAGTCACCCTCCCAAACTAGCGGCTTCCTACGAGCAGTACTTC. The chain employs TRBV6-6 and TRBJ2-7; 8 bases fit TRBD2. Germline loops: CDR1 MNHNY, CDR2 SVGAGI (reference sequence). The length of the CDR3 is 17 residues. Trimming cost V 5 bases and J 1 base; bases outside gene matches: 13.

The V call is TRBV6-2 or TRBV6-3, the J call TRBJ1-4, with TRBD1 matching 8 bases. The CDR3 is made up of 15 amino acids. The trim removed 0 bases at V and 8 bases at J, leaving 5 bases unmatched. Germline V lookup: CDR1 MNHEY, CDR2 SVGEGT. The CDR3 here is CASSYSSRGQEKLFF. The CDR3 DNA is TGTGCCAGCAGTTACTCGAGCAGGGGGCAGGAAAAACTGTTTTTT.

The V and J genes are TRBV4-1 and TRBJ2-7; D call uncertain. V was trimmed by 1 base and J by 1 base, leaving 11 bases between them. The CDR3 is 15 residues long. Germline V gene data show CDR1 as MGHRA and CDR2 as YSYEKL. The CDR3 DNA reads as TGCGCCAGCAGCCAAGCTGACACCTATTCCTACGAGCAGTACTTC. Its translation is CASSQADTYSYEQYF.

V usage is TRBV7-9 and J usage is TRBJ1-6; 10 bases are a match to TRBD1. CDR3 length: 16 amino acids. V lost 2 bases to trimming and J lost 10 bases; unmatched junction nucleotides: 8. The germline CDR1 and CDR2 sequences are SEHNR and FQNEAQ (reference sequence). CDR3 DNA: TGTGCCAGCAGCTTATCCACCGGGACAGGGGCATCACCCCTCCACTTT. Translated: CASSLSTGTGASPLHF.

The gene calls are TRBV7-6 and TRBJ2-3, with a possible D match to TRBD2 (6 bases). Germline V CDR1 and CDR2: SGHVS, FNYEAQ. Trimming removed 4 bases at V and 0 bases at J, with 11 bases between. The CDR3 length is 15 residues. The CDR3: CASSSIAASTDTQYF. CDR3 sequence (DNA): TGTGCCAGCAGCTCAATAGCGGCTAGCACAGATACGCAGTATTTT.

CDR3: CASSPGQSYNEQFF. The DNA for the CDR3 is TGTGCCAGCTCACCGGGACAGTCTTACAATGAGCAGTTCTTC. This chain links TRBV18 with TRBJ2-1, with 7 nucleotides matching TRBD1. V shed 3 bases and J 4 bases; nucleotides not matched to a gene: 3. This CDR3 comprises 14 residues. Germline loops: CDR1 KGHSH, CDR2 LQKENI.

The rearrangement uses TRBV27 and TRBJ2-1, with TRBD2 matching over 11 bases. The V segment lost 3 bases and the J segment 5 bases; nucleotides outside the gene matches: 6. The germline CDR1 and CDR2 sequences are MNHEY and SMNVEV (reference sequence). The CDR3 runs to 16 residues. The CDR3 bases are TGTGCCAGCAGTTTCCTTACTAGCGGGAGAAACAATGAGCAGTTCTTC. As protein: CASSFLTSGRNNEQFF.

J is TRBJ2-7 and V is TRBV7-9, with a weak D call TRBD1 (6 bases). Germline CDR1 and CDR2: SEHNR and FQNEAQ (reference sequence). With 0 bases removed from V and 5 bases from J, the gap between germline ends came to 8 bases. The length of the CDR3 is 13 residues. The CDR3 sequence is CASSLAQGNEQYF. DNA for the CDR3: TGTGCCAGCAGCTTAGCACAGGGTAACGAGCAGTACTTC.

This clone was observed once. The rearrangement joins TRBV6-2 or TRBV6-3 to TRBJ2-7; D may be TRBD1 (5 bases). The V gene lost 3 bases and the J gene lost 10 bases, with 13 bases spanning the gap. The germline V gene encodes CDR1 MNHEY and CDR2 SVGEGT. CDR3 size: 12 residues. The CDR3: CASSYIRATQYF. In DNA, the CDR3 is TGTGCCAGCAGTTATATCAGGGCAACCCAGTACTTC.

As to this clone: One end of the junction is discordant with germline, which a read error may explain. V and J are TRBV11-2 and TRBJ2-7; no firm D call. CDR1 and CDR2 from the germline V gene are SGHAT and FQNNGV. CDR3 length: 13 amino acids. This chain's CDR3 is CASSEFGYQLEDF. The CDR3, as DNA: TGTGCCAGCAGTGAATTCGGGTACCAACTCGAGGACTTC.

The genes are TRBV13 and TRBJ2-7; possibly TRBD2 for D (6 bases). The CDR3 contains 15 residues. Germline loops: CDR1 PRHDT, CDR2 FYEKMQ (reference sequence). The V gene lost 5 bases and the J gene lost 11 bases, with 25 bases spanning the gap. The CDR3 DNA reads as TGTGCCAGCAGCACCAAGGGCGGAGGGCCCAATCAGGAGTACTTC. The encoded protein is CASSTKGGGPNQEYF.

This clone was detected once. The chain uses TRBV5-4 and TRBJ2-7; 7 bases map to TRBD2. V lost 10 bases, J lost 6 bases, and 16 bases stayed unmatched. There are 14 residues in the CDR3. The germline CDR1 and CDR2 sequences are SGHNT and YYREEE (reference sequence). CDR3 coding DNA: TGTGCCGCTAAACCTGCGGGACTACCCGGCGAGCAGTACTTC. Residues: CAAKPAGLPGEQYF.

The chain is built from TRBV29-1 and TRBJ1-6; TRBD1 matches at 10 bases. The junction had 6 bases not matched to a gene; V was cut back by 7 bases and J by 9 bases. Germline V gene data show CDR1 as SQVTM and CDR2 as ANQGSEA. The CDR3 contains 13 residues. The CDR3 sequence is CSAKTGGGSPLHF. CDR3 DNA sequence: TGCAGCGCTAAGACAGGGGGCGGTTCACCCCTCCACTTT.